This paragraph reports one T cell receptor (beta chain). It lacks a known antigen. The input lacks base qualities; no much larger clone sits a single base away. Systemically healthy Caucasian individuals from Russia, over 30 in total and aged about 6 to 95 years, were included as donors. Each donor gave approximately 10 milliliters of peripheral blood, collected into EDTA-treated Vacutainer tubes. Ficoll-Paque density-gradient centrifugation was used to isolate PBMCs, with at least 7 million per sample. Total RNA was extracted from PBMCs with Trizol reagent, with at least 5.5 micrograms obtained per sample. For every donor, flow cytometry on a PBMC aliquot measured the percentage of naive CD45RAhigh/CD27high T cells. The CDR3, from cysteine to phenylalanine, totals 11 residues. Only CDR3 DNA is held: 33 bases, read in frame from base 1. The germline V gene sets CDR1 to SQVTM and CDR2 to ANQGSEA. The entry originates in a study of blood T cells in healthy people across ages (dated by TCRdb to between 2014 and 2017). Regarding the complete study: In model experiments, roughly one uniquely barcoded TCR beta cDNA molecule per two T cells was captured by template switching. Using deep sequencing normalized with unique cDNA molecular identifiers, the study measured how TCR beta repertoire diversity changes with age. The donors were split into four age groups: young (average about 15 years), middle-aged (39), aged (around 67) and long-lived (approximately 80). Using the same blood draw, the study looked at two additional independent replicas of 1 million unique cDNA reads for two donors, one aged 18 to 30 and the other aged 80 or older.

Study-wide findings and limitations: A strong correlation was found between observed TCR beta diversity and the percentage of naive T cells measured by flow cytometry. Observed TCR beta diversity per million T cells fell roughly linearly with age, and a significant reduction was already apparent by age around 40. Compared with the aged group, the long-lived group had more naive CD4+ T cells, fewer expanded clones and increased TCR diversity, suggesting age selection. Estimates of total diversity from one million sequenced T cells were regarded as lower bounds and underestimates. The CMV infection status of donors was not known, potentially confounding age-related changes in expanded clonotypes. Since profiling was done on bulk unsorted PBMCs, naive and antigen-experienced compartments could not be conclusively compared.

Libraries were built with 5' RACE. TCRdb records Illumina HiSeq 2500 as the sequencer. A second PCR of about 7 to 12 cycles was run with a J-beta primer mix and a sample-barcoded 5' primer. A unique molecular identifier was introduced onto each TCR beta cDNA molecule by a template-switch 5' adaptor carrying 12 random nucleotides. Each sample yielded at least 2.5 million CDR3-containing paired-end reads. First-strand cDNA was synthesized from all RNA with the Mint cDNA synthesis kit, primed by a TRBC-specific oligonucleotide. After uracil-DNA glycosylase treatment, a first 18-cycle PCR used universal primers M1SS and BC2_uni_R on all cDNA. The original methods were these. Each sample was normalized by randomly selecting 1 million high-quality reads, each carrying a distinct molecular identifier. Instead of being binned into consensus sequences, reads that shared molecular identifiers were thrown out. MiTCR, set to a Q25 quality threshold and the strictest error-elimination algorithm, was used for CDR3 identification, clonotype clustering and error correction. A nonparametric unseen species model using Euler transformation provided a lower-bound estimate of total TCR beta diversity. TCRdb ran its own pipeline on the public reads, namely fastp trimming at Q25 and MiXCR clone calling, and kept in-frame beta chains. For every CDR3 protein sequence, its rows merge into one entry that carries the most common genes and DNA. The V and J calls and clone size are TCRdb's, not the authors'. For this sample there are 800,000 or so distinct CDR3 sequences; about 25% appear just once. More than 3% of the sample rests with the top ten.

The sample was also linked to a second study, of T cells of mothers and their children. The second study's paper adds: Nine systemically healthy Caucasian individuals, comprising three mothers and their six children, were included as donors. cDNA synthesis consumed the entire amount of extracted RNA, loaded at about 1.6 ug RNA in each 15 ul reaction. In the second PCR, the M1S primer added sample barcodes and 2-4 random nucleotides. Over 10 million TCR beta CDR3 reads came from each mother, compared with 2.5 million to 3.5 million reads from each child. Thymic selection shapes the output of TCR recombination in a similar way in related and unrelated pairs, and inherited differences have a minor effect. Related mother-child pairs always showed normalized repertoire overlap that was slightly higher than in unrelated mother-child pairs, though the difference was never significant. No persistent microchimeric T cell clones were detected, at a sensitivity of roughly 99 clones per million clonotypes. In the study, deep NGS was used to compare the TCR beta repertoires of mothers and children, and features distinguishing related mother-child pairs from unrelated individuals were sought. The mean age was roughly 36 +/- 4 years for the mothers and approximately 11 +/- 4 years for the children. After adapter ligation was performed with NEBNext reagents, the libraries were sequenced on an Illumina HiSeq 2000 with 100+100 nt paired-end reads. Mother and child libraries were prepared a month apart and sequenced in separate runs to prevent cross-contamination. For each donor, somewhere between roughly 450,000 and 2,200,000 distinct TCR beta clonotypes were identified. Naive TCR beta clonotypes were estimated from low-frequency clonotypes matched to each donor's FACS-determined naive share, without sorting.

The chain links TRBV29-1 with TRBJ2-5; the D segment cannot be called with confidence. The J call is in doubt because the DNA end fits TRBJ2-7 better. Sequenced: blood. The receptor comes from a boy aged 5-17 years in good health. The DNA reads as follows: TGCAGCGTTATTCGTGCCTACGAGCAGTACTTC. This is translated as CSVIRAYEQYF.